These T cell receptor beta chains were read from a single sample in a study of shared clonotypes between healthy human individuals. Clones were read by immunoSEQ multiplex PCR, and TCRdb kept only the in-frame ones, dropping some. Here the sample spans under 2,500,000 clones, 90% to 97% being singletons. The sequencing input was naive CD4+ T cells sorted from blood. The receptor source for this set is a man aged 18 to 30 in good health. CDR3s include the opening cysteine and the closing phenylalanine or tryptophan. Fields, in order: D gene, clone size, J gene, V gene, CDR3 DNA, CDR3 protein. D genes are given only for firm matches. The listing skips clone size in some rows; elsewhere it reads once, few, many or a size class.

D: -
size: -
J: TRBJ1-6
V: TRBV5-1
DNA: TGCGCCAGCAGCCTGGACGGGGGCGTGGGTAATTCACCCCTCCACTTT
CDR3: CASSLDGGVGNSPLHF

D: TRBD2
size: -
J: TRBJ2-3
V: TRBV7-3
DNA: TGTGCCAGCAGCTTGGGACTAGCGCGGACAGATACGCAGTATTTT
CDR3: CASSLGLARTDTQYF

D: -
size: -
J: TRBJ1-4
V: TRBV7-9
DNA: TGTGCCAGCAGCCCCTGGACAGCGATTAATGAAAAACTGTTTTTT
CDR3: CASSPWTAINEKLFF

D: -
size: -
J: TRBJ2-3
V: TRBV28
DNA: TGTGCCAGCAGTCCCCCATACACAGATACGCAGTATTTT
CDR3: CASSPPYTDTQYF

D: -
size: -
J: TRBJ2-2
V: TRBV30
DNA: TGTGCCTGGAGTGTGGGGTTAACCGGGGAGCTGTTTTTT
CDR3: CAWSVGLTGELFF

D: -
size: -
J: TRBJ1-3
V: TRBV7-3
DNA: TGTGCCAGCAAAAGCGGCTCTGGAAACACCATATATTTT
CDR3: CASKSGSGNTIYF

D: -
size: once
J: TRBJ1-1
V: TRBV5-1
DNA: TGCGCCAGCAGCTTGTATGAGGGCACTGAAGCTTTCTTT
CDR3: CASSLYEGTEAFF

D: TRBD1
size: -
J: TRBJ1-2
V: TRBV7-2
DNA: TGTGCCAGCAGGACAGGGCCCTATGGCTACACCTTC
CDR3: CASRTGPYGYTF

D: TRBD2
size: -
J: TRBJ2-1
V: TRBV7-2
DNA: TGTGCCAGCAGCGTAGCGGGGGGACCCTACAATGAGCAGTTCTTC
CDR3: CASSVAGGPYNEQFF

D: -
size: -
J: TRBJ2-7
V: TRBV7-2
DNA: TGTGCCAGCAGCTTAGTCGGTTCAGGGAGCTCCTACGAGCAGTACTTC
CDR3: CASSLVGSGSSYEQYF

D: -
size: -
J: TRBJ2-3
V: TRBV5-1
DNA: TGCGCCAGCAGCTTGGGTGGCCTTACCACAGATACGCAGTATTTT
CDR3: CASSLGGLTTDTQYF

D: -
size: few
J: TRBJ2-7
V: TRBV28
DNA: TGTGCCAGCGCCAGGGAAAGCTCCTACGAGCAGTACTTC
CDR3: CASARESSYEQYF

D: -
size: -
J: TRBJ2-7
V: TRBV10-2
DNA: TGCGCCAGCAGTGAAGGTGAGAGGAGGTACGAGCAGTACTTC
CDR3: CASSEGERRYEQYF

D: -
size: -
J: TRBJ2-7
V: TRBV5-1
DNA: TGCGCCAGCAGCCCCCGACAGTCTACCGCCTACGAGCAGTACTTC
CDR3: CASSPRQSTAYEQYF

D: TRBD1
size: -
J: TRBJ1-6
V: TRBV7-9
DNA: TGTGCCAGCAGCCCCTCGGGAGGGGGCAATTCACCCCTCCACTTT
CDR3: CASSPSGGGNSPLHF

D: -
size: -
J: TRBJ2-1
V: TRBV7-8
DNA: TGTGCCAGCAGCTCCGACAGAAACAATGAGCAGTTCTTC
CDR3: CASSSDRNNEQFF

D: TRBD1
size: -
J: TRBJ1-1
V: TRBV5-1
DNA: TGCGCCAGCAGCTTGGGACAGGGGGGCGGCACTGAAGCTTTCTTT
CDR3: CASSLGQGGGTEAFF

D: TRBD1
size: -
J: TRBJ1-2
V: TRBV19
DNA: TGTGCCAGTAGTAGCGACAGGGGGCTCGGCTACACCTTC
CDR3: CASSSDRGLGYTF

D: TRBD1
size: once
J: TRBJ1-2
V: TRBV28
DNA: TGTGCCAGCAGTTTAGGGCAGGGGGCGCGTCATGGCTACACCTTC
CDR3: CASSLGQGARHGYTF

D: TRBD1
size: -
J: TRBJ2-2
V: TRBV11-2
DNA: TGTGCCAGCAGCTTAGTTGGGACAGGGTATGAATCGAACACCGGGGAGCTGTTTTTT
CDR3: CASSLVGTGYESNTGELFF

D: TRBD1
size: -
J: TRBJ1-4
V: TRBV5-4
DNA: TGTGCCAGCAGCCTACGCAATTTTAGGACAGGGGGTAATGAAAAACTGTTTTTT
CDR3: CASSLRNFRTGGNEKLFF

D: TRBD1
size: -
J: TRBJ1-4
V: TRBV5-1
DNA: TGCGCCAGCAGCTTTCTTACAGGGGCGGAAAAACTGTTTTTT
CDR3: CASSFLTGAEKLFF

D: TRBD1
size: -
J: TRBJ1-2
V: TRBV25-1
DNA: TGTGCCAGCAGTGACAACCCCGGGACAGGGCAACCATATGGCTACACCTTC
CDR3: CASSDNPGTGQPYGYTF

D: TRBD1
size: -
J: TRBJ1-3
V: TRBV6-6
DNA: TGTGCCAGCAGCCCACAGGGGGCCTCTGGAAACACCATATATTTT
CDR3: CASSPQGASGNTIYF

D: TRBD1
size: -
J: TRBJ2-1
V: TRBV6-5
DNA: TGTGCCAGCAGTACCCGGGACAGGGGGAATGAGCAGTTCTTC
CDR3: CASSTRDRGNEQFF

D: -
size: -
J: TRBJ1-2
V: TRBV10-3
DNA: TGTGCCATCAGTGAGCTGGGCTATGGCTACACCTTC
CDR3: CAISELGYGYTF

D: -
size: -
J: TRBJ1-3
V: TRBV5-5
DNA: TGTGCCAGCAGCTTAGGAAGGGTATTTTCTGGAAACACCATATATTTT
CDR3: CASSLGRVFSGNTIYF

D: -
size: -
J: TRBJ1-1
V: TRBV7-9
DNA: TGTGCCAGCAGTCTTGACGGGGGGCACACGAAGAACACTGAAGCTTTCTTT
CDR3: CASSLDGGHTKNTEAFF

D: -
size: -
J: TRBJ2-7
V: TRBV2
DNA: TGTGCCAGCAGCCCCGGAAGAGGGCGGCAGTACTTC
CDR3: CASSPGRGRQYF

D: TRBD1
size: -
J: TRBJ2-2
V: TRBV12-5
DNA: TGTGCTAGTGGCCATCCAGGGGGCGCGAACACCGGGGAGCTGTTTTTT
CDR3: CASGHPGGANTGELFF

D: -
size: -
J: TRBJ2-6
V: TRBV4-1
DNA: TGCGCCAGCAGCCGAGTGGGGTCTGGGGCCAACGTCCTGACTTTC
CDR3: CASSRVGSGANVLTF

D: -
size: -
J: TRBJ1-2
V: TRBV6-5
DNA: TGTGCCAGCAGTCTCCGGGGGAGGAGCGGCTACACCTTC
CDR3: CASSLRGRSGYTF

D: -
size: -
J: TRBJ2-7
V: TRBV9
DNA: TGTGCCAGCAGCGTAGGTTCGGCCAGGGGCAACGAGCAGTACTTC
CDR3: CASSVGSARGNEQYF

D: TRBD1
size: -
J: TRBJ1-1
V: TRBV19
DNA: TGTGCCAGTTCGAGGACAGGGAACACTGAAGCTTTCTTT
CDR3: CASSRTGNTEAFF

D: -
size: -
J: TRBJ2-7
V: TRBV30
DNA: TGTGCCTGGACCATTGGGTTTGCCGAGCAGTACTTC
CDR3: CAWTIGFAEQYF

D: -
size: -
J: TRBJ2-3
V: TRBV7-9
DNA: TGTGCCAGCAGTCGCGCAGGGGACGATACGCAGTATTTT
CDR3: CASSRAGDDTQYF

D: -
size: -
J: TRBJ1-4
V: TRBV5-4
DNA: TGTGCCAGCAGCTTGGTTGGGACGGCCCAGCTGTTTTTT
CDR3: CASSLVGTAQLFF

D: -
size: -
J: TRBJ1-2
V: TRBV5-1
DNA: TGCGCCAGCAGCTTGGTTGTGGCCCTTAACTATGGCTACACCTTC
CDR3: CASSLVVALNYGYTF

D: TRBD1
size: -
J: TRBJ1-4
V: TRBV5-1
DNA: TGCGCCAGCAGCAGGAGCCGACAGGGTGGTGAAAAACTGTTTTTT
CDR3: CASSRSRQGGEKLFF

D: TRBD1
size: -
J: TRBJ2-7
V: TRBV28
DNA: TGTGCCAGCAGTTCAGGGGGATACGAGCAGTACTTC
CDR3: CASSSGGYEQYF